What follows describes a single TCR beta chain. Its antigen is not identified. This sample is drawn from a study of cytomegalovirus exposure and HLA in healthy donors. Study-wide results and limits: Despite most TCR sequences being rare, some public TCRs occurred in many donors. The study listed 164 cytomegalovirus-associated TCR beta chains.

CDR1 and CDR2 from the germline V gene are MNHNS and SASEGT. The CDR3 covers 15 residues. J gave up 6 bases and V 7 bases, and 9 bases lay outside the gene matches. PCR involved 60 Vbeta and 13 Jbeta primers. The protocol was immunoSEQ multiplex PCR, while the TCRdb copy is restricted to in-frame clones and leaves out a portion. This sample carries about 130,000 clones, just under 75% of them seen once, and the ten largest clones take more than 4.5%. The sequenced sample was PBMCs. This rearrangement joins TRBV6-1 to TRBJ2-4, with 10 bases identical to TRBD1. The TCR sequence derives from a man aged 55 to 69 in good health and CMV-seropositive. The CDR3 DNA reads TGTGCCAGCACCCAACGGGACAGGGGCGGAAACATTCAGTACTTC. This translates into CASTQRDRGGNIQYF.